The 18 T cell receptor beta chains below all came from one sample that was sequenced in a study of T cells after posttransplantation cyclophosphamide (dated by TCRdb to between 2015 and 2016). The sample's treatment or condition, from its label and the paper: high-dose cyclophosphamide on days +3 and +4 as single-agent GVHD prophylaxis. PTCy patients received busulfan and fludarabine conditioning, a related or unrelated marrow graft, and cyclophosphamide on days +3 and +4. Library construction relied on the immunoSEQ multiplex PCR assay. This immuneACCESS table, as held by TCRdb, lists in-frame sequences with V and J called but not all clones. Of the missing ones, under half trace to an unresolved V gene in checked studies; the others have no known cause. The sample has roughly 10,000 clones on record, with no singletons. The ten largest account for less than 4.5% of the sample. The sample here was PBMCs, taken roughly 350 days after allogeneic stem cell transplant with posttransplant cyclophosphamide. These TCRs come from a male patient aged 45-60 years who received an allogeneic stem cell transplant from a related donor and was CMV-positive. Post transplant, some T cells may arise from the graft donor.

In this sample, this clone turned up many times. The V gene is TRBV7-9, the J gene TRBJ1-2, with 7 bases matching TRBD1. Germline CDR1 reads SEHNR; CDR2 reads FQNEAQ (reference sequence). The CDR3 has 14 amino acids. The trim removed 1 base at V and 7 bases at J, leaving 6 bases unmatched. The CDR3 DNA is TGTGCCAGCAGCTTAGAAGGACAGGCTGGTGGCTACACCTTC. It is translated as CASSLEGQAGGYTF.

This clone showed up many times. The chain uses TRBV7-2 and TRBJ2-5; 8 bases match TRBD2. Germline loops: CDR1 SGHTA, CDR2 FQGNSA. The CDR3 loop spans 17 amino acids. V lost 1 base, J lost 1 base, and 8 bases stayed unmatched. CDR3 coding DNA: TGTGCCAGCAGCTTAGTAAGAGGGCGGGGGGTCCAAGAGACCCAGTACTTC. Translating gives CASSLVRGRGVQETQYF.

This clone was picked up many times. This sequence joins TRBV27 and TRBJ2-5; TRBD1 agrees at 8 bases. Per the germline V gene, CDR1 is MNHEY and CDR2 is SMNVEV (reference sequence). This CDR3 region has 15 residues. V trimming: 4 bases; J trimming: 12 bases; junction bases outside the gene matches: 16. The CDR3 DNA sequence: TGTGCCAGCAGTTCCGCCGCAGGGGGCGCGTACCCTGAGTACTTC. Its protein is CASSSAAGGAYPEYF.

This clone has ten or more counts. This chain connects TRBV7-9 to TRBJ2-1; 10 bases agree with TRBD2. The CDR3 covers 18 residues. V shed 5 bases, J shed 4 bases, and the junction held 14 bases outside the gene matches. CDR1 is SEHNR, CDR2 FQNEAQ, per germline (reference sequence). The CDR3 DNA follows: TGTGCCAGCAGCCCCGGGACTAGCGCCCAGCAGGGGTACAATGAGCAGTTCTTC. Translating it yields CASSPGTSAQQGYNEQFF.

This clone has at least ten counts. The genes are TRBV7-2 and TRBJ1-1; 7 nucleotides line up with TRBD1. CDR3 length equals 16 residues. From germline, CDR1 is SGHTA and CDR2 FQGNSA. J gave up 7 bases and V 5 bases, and 16 bases lay outside the gene matches. The CDR3 bases are TGTGCCAGCAGCCCACGCCCCACAGGGGCCTTACTTGAAGCTTTCTTT. As protein: CASSPRPTGALLEAFF.

This clone came up many times. The V gene is TRBV29-1, the J gene TRBJ2-1, with 8 positions matching TRBD1. CDR3 length: 15 residues. Per the germline V gene, CDR1 is SQVTM and CDR2 is ANQGSEA. V shed 0 bases, J shed 9 bases, and the junction held 10 bases outside the gene matches. The CDR3 coding sequence is TGCAGCGTTGAAGACGGGGGACAGGTCTTAGGTGAGCAGTTCTTC. The encoded protein is CSVEDGGQVLGEQFF.

This clone was recorded at least ten times. The V call is TRBV28, the J call TRBJ2-7; 8 bases match TRBD2. V shed 6 bases and J 2 bases; nucleotides not matched to a gene: 6. The CDR3 extends over 14 amino acids. CDR1 and CDR2 (germline): MDHEN, SYDVKM. CDR3 DNA sequence: TGTGCCAGCAGAATAGCGGGGCTAACCTACGAGCAGTACTTC. It yields the protein CASRIAGLTYEQYF.

Ten or more counts support this clone. The chain is built from TRBV7-9 and TRBJ1-4; tentatively, D is TRBD1 (5 bases). Trimming took 1 base from V and 0 from J, leaving 6 bases between them. The germline CDR1 and CDR2 sequences are SEHNR and FQNEAQ (reference sequence). The CDR3 has 15 residues. The CDR3 protein is CASSLGTTTNEKLFF. CDR3 DNA: TGTGCCAGCAGCTTAGGGACAACAACTAATGAAAAACTGTTTTTT.

This clone occurred many times. The chain combines TRBV2 with TRBJ2-3, with D hard to call. The germline V and J ends were trimmed by 3 bases and 5 bases, with 3 bases remaining between them. This CDR3 comprises 11 residues. Germline V CDR1 and CDR2: SNHLY, FYNNEI. The CDR3 nucleotides read TGTGCCAGCAGTGACGTAGATACGCAGTATTTT. The encoded protein is CASSDVDTQYF.

This clone appeared many times. The chain joins TRBV2 to TRBJ1-5; 10 positions match TRBD1. Looked up from germline, CDR1 is SNHLY and CDR2 is FYNNEI. The length of the CDR3 is 14 residues. The V and J ends lost 6 bases and 7 bases, in that order; junction bases with no gene match: 6. The CDR3 coding sequence is TGTGCCAGCAGCGGGACAGGGGACGGACAGCCCCAGCATTTT. It translates to CASSGTGDGQPQHF.

This clone occurred many times. The chain combines TRBV7-9 with TRBJ2-5; TRBD2 matches 8 bases. CDR1 and CDR2 from the germline V gene are SEHNR and FQNEAQ (reference sequence). Unmatched junction bases numbered 10, after V lost 2 bases and J lost 2 bases. The CDR3 contains 17 residues. The CDR3 protein is CASSLFGGAPGQETQYF. The CDR3 coding sequence is TGTGCCAGCAGCTTATTCGGGGGGGCGCCGGGTCAAGAGACCCAGTACTTC. The full variable domain, rest sourced from reference TRBV7-9 and TRBJ2-5, is DTGVSQNPRHKITKRGQNVTFRCDPISEHNRLYWYRQTLGQGPEFLTYFQNEAQLEKSRLLSDRFSAERPKGSFSTLEIQRTEQGDSAMYLCASSLFGGAPGQETQYFGPGTRLLVL.

This clone was detected many times. This chain links TRBV14 with TRBJ2-7; the match to TRBD2 covers 7 bases. CDR1 is SGHDN and CDR2 is FVKESK in the germline V gene. Unmatched junction bases numbered 7, after V lost 6 bases and J lost 2 bases. The CDR3 covers 14 residues. CDR3 bases: TGTGCCAGCAGACGGGGTGGGAGGGCCTACGAGCAGTACTTC. Translated: CASRRGGRAYEQYF.

The chain is built from TRBV7-6 and TRBJ2-5; 9 nucleotides line up with TRBD1. The J call may be faulty, since TRBJ2-7 better matches the DNA end. Germline CDR1 reads SGHVS; CDR2 reads FNYEAQ. The CDR3 is made up of 15 amino acids. In nucleotides, the CDR3 is TGTGCCAGCAGCGCCTCCGGGACAGGGTTCGACGAGCAGTACTTC. Translated: CASSASGTGFDEQYF.

The sample holds many counts of this clone. The chain has TRBV11-2 and TRBJ1-1; 8 nucleotides line up with TRBD1. The CDR3 contains 13 residues. After removal of 1 base from V and 10 bases from J, the junction contained 5 bases not matched to a gene. Looked up from germline, CDR1 is SGHAT and CDR2 is FQNNGV. The chain's CDR3 is CASSLAMQGAAFF. In DNA form, the CDR3 reads TGTGCCAGCAGCTTAGCTATGCAGGGGGCAGCTTTCTTT.

There are many counts of this clone. The chain uses TRBV29-1 and TRBJ2-7; 8 positions agree with TRBD1. In germline, CDR1 is SQVTM, CDR2 ANQGSEA. There are 15 residues in the CDR3. Trimming took 6 bases from V and 6 from J; bases not matched to a gene: 16. CDR3 sequence (DNA): TGCAGCGTGGAGGGGGCGGGACAGGTCCTCTCCGAGCAGTACTTC. Protein sequence: CSVEGAGQVLSEQYF.

In its sample, this clone ranks as medium-sized (0.01 to 0.1%). The chain employs TRBV5-8 and TRBJ2-7; 7 positions match TRBD2. Unmatched junction bases numbered 9, after V lost 4 bases and J lost 2 bases. The CDR3 runs 15 residues. CDR1 and CDR2 from the germline V gene are SGHTS and YDEGEE. The CDR3 sequence is CASSLQAGDPYEQYF. In nucleotides, the CDR3 is TGTGCCAGCAGCCTCCAGGCGGGAGACCCCTACGAGCAGTACTTC. The entire variable domain, with the rest obtained from reference TRBV5-8 and TRBJ2-7, is as follows: EAGVTQSPTHLIKTRGQQATLRCSPISGHTSVYWYQQALGLGLQFLLWYDEGEERNRGNFPPRFSGRQFPNYSSELNVNALELEDSALYLCASSLQAGDPYEQYFGPGTRLTVT.

This clone showed up many times. The rearrangement joins TRBV7-8 to TRBJ1-1; D not certain. Germline assignment: CDR1 SGHVS and CDR2 FQNEAQ. There are 17 residues in the CDR3. Trimming took off 3 bases at V and 1 base at J, with 18 bases between the two ends. The DNA for the CDR3 is TGTGCCAGCAGCTTGGTAACCCGAGGGATGACGAACACTGAAGCTTTCTTT. Translated, it gives CASSLVTRGMTNTEAFF. Based on the CDR3 plus reference TRBV7-8 and TRBJ1-1, the full variable domain is GAGVSQSPRYKVAKRGQDVALRCDPISGHVSLFWYQQALGQGPEFLTYFQNEAQLDKSGLPSDRFFAERPEGSVSTLKIQRTQQEDSAVYLCASSLVTRGMTNTEAFFGQGTRLTVV.

This clone was seen repeatedly, ten times or more. V and J are TRBV30 and TRBJ1-4, with a tentative D call TRBD1 (6 bases). The germline V gene has CDR1 GTSNPN and CDR2 SVGIG (reference sequence). Trimming left V 5 bases short and J 4 bases short, with 17 bases between. The CDR3 runs 15 residues. For the CDR3, the DNA is TGTGCCTGGTCCCCCGCAGGGGCCGATAATGAAAAACTGTTTTTT. It translates to CAWSPAGADNEKLFF.